These 20 T cell receptor beta chains came from one sample sequenced in a study of shared clonotypes between healthy human individuals. Clones were sequenced by immunoSEQ multiplex PCR, and TCRdb holds only the in-frame ones, with some missing. Of 490,000 or so clones in the sample, 60% to 85% were seen once. Source material: PBMCs. The receptor set was obtained from a woman between 35 and 50 years old in good health. Some clones in this sample may be carry-over from other donors' samples.

Comments on this clone: Likely a read error: the CDR3 ends without its conserved phenylalanine or tryptophan. The gene calls are TRBV30 and TRBJ2-7, with D tentatively TRBD2 (5 bases). This CDR3 spans 11 amino acids. V dropped 3 bases and J dropped 3 bases, with 6 bases sitting between them. CDR1 and CDR2 (germline): GTSNPN, SVGIG (reference sequence). CDR3 amino acids: CAWSEGYEQYL. DNA for the CDR3: TGTGCCTGGAGCGAGGGCTACGAGCAGTACCTC.

This clone was seen only a few times. A much more abundant neighbour one base away suggests this may be a read error. This chain connects TRBV30 to TRBJ1-2, with D possibly matching TRBD1 (5 bases). CDR3 length equals 13 residues. V lost 3 bases and J 7 bases, leaving 15 bases between the germline ends. Germline loops: CDR1 GTSNPN, CDR2 SVGIG (reference sequence). CDR3 residues: CAWRGKGGVGYTF. As DNA, the CDR3 is TGTGCCTGGAGGGGGAAGGGAGGGGTTGGCTACACCTTC.

This chain connects TRBV27 to TRBJ1-4; D remains ambiguous. The CDR3 is made up of 15 amino acids. Trimming took off 0 bases at V and 0 bases at J, with 5 bases between the two ends. Germline CDR1 is MNHEY and CDR2 is SMNVEV (reference sequence). CDR3 in amino acids: CASSLSGATNEKLFF. CDR3 nucleotides: TGTGCCAGCAGTTTATCCGGGGCAACTAATGAAAAACTGTTTTTT. Full variable domain (rest looked up from reference TRBV27 and TRBJ1-4): EAQVTQNPRYLITVTGKKLTVTCSQNMNHEYMSWYRQDPGLGLRQIYYSMNVEVTDKGDVPEGYKVSRKEKRNFPLILESPSPNQTSLYFCASSLSGATNEKLFFGSGTQLSVL.

The table lists this clone with a few counts. The chain uses TRBV5-6 and TRBJ2-7, with a weak D call TRBD1 (6 bases). The CDR3 totals 14 residues. V lost 1 base to trimming and J lost 5 bases, with 13 bases between them. The V gene's germline CDR1 is SGHDT and CDR2 YYEEEE. CDR3 region: CASSLQGLSHEQYF. The CDR3 nucleotides read TGTGCCAGCAGCTTGCAGGGGTTGAGCCACGAGCAGTACTTC.

The J gene is TRBJ2-7, the V gene TRBV7-3, with D tentatively TRBD2 (6 bases). The germline V gene has CDR1 SGHTA and CDR2 FQGTGA. V dropped 1 base and J dropped 0 bases, with 10 bases sitting between them. There are 15 residues in the CDR3. In nucleotides, the CDR3 is TGTGCCAGCAGCTTAAACGCGGGATCCTCCTACGAGCAGTACTTC. This sequence encodes CASSLNAGSSYEQYF.

The chain combines TRBV9 with TRBJ2-5, with a weak D call TRBD2 (5 bases). The CDR3 totals 14 residues. Trimming stripped 4 bases from V and 5 bases from J, with 15 bases between. The V gene's germline CDR1 is SGDLS and CDR2 YYNGEE. The CDR3 region is CASSFRGSMETQYF. CDR3 coding DNA: TGTGCCAGCAGCTTCCGGGGTAGCATGGAGACCCAGTACTTC. Looking up the rest from reference TRBV9 and TRBJ2-5 gives the full variable domain: DSGVTQTPKHLITATGQRVTLRCSPRSGDLSVYWYQQSLDQGLQFLIQYYNGEERAKGNILERFSAQQFPDLHSELNLSSLELGDSALYFCASSFRGSMETQYFGPGTRLLVL.

V and J are TRBV28 and TRBJ2-7; perhaps TRBD2 as D (5 bases). Germline-derived CDR1 and CDR2 are MDHEN and SYDVKM. The ends were cut back, 3 bases at V and 2 bases at J, with 11 bases in the middle. This CDR3 has 14 residues. The CDR3 nucleotides read TGTGCCAGCAGTTTCCCCCAGCGGACCTACGAGCAGTACTTC. The encoded protein is CASSFPQRTYEQYF.

The chain recombines TRBV7-9 with TRBJ2-2; D tentatively fits TRBD1 or TRBD2 (6 bases each). Trimming left V 1 base short and J 4 bases short, with 10 bases between. Germline V gives CDR1 SEHNR, CDR2 FQNEAQ (reference sequence). This CDR3 comprises 15 residues. CDR3 loop: CASSLGGGSTGELFF. The CDR3 region has the DNA TGTGCCAGCAGCTTAGGAGGGGGGAGCACCGGGGAGCTGTTTTTT.

CDR3 bases: TGCAGCGTTGAAGAATCGGGCTTGCCTCTCCAGTACTTC. Residues: CSVEESGLPLQYF. The chain couples TRBV29-1 to TRBJ2-7; no definite D call. The CDR3 length is 13 residues. V gave up 0 bases and J gave up 10 bases, with 16 bases separating them. Germline V gene data show CDR1 as SQVTM and CDR2 as ANQGSEA.

This clone appeared once. A far larger clone is only one base removed, so a read error is likely. Additional DNA sequences in this sample encode the identical CDR3. The chain carries TRBV29-1 and TRBJ1-1; tentatively, D is TRBD1 (5 bases). Trimming left V 6 bases short and J 8 bases short, with 22 bases between. Germline V gives CDR1 SQVTM, CDR2 ANQGSEA. This CDR3 is 14 amino acids long. CDR3 DNA sequence: TGCAGCGTAGCACTCGGGACGGCGGGTACCGAAGCTTTCTTT. This sequence encodes CSVALGTAGTEAFF.

As regards this clone: This may arise from a read error, as a much more abundant clone is one base away. This specimen includes other DNA sequences encoding the same CDR3. This chain links TRBV30 with TRBJ2-7, with D tentatively TRBD1 (6 bases). The germline V gene encodes CDR1 GTSNPN and CDR2 SVGIG (reference sequence). CDR3 length: 11 residues. CDR3 nucleotides: TGTGCCTGGAGGACCCGGACAGTAGCCTTCTTC. Translation gives CAWRTRTVAFF. Full variable domain (remainder filled in from reference TRBV30 and TRBJ2-7): SQTIHQWPATLVQPVGSPLSLECTVEGTSNPNLYWYRQAAGRGLQLLFYSVGIGQISSEVPQNLSASRPQDRQFILSSKKLLLSDSGFYLCAWRTRTVAFFGPGTRLTVT.

There are many counts of this clone. The sample contains more than one DNA sequence encoding this CDR3. The rearrangement links TRBV29-1 to TRBJ1-4; a possible D gene is TRBD1 (6 bases). The CDR3 contains 14 residues. CDR1 is SQVTM, CDR2 ANQGSEA, per germline. The ends were cut back, 1 base at V and 7 bases at J, with 13 bases in the middle. CDR3 region: CSVEAVGGVEKLFF. The CDR3 nucleotides are TGCAGCGTTGAAGCGGTGGGGGGCGTTGAAAAACTGTTTTTT.

The V and J genes are TRBV6-1 and TRBJ2-1; a weak D match, TRBD2 (6 bases). The CDR3 covers 13 residues. V shed 2 bases and J shed 9 bases, with 11 bases lying between them. The germline gives CDR1 MNHNS, CDR2 SASEGT. The CDR3, as DNA: TGTGCCAGCAGTGAACTCGGGAGTCTTGAGCAGTTCTTC. This translates into CASSELGSLEQFF.

The genes are TRBV27 and TRBJ1-5; no definite D call. The CDR3 totals 16 residues. Trimming took 6 bases from V and 1 from J, leaving 16 bases between them. Germline V lookup: CDR1 MNHEY, CDR2 SMNVEV (reference sequence). CDR3 coding DNA: TGTGCCAGCAGCTTCATGGGAGACCCGAGCAATCAGCCCCAGCATTTT. This codes for CASSFMGDPSNQPQHF.

This sequence joins TRBV21-1 and TRBJ2-2. TRBV21-1 is annotated as a pseudogene. This CDR3 contains 13 residues. CDR3 protein: CASSKADTGELFF. CDR3 bases: TGTGCCAGCAGCAAAGCGGACACCGGGGAGCTGTTTTTT.

The chain has TRBV5-4 and TRBJ1-4, with 9 bases lining up with TRBD1. Germline V lookup: CDR1 SGHNT, CDR2 YYREEE (reference sequence). The CDR3 sequence is 14 residues long. With V trimmed by 0 bases and J by 7 bases, 1 base remained unmatched. CDR3 protein: CASSLGGQGEKLFF. As DNA, the CDR3 is TGTGCCAGCAGCTTGGGGGGACAGGGTGAAAAACTGTTTTTT. Looking up the rest from reference TRBV5-4 and TRBJ1-4 gives the full variable domain: ETGVTQSPTHLIKTRGQQVTLRCSSQSGHNTVSWYQQALGQGPQFIFQYYREEENGRGNFPPRFSGLQFPNYSSELNVNALELDDSALYLCASSLGGQGEKLFFGSGTQLSVL.

In the case of this clone: It is unclear where the CDR3 begins or ends on the DNA, so no DNA is shown, and the CDR3 is as TCRdb lists it. This chain joins TRBV27 and TRBJ2-3; the table names TRBD2, a call not compared with the DNA. CDR1 and CDR2 from the germline V gene are MNHEY and SMNVEV (reference sequence). The CDR3 sequence runs 16 residues, both termini included. This CDR3 reads CASSFGEGEIMDTQYF.

To note about this clone: A far larger clone lies a single base away; this is likely a read error. This chain uses TRBV30 with TRBJ1-3; the D is unclear. CDR3 length equals 13 residues. Germline CDR1 and CDR2: GTSNPN and SVGIG (reference sequence). The CDR3 spells CACHRGSGNTMYF. The CDR3, as DNA: TGTGCCTGCCACCGCGGTTCTGGAAACACCATGTATTTT.

The chain employs TRBV28 and TRBJ1-2, with a weak D call TRBD1 (6 bases). The CDR3 is made up of 14 amino acids. V was cut by 5 bases and J by 2 bases, with 12 bases left in between. Looked up from germline, CDR1 is MDHEN and CDR2 is SYDVKM. CDR3 nucleotides: TGTGCCAGCAGTAGGGGGGGTGGGAACTATGGCTACACCTTC. It specifies CASSRGGGNYGYTF.

As DNA, the CDR3 is TGTGCCAGCAGGGACAGGGATCGGGACAATCAGCCCCAGCATTTT. As protein: CASRDRDRDNQPQHF. This chain joins TRBV6-1 and TRBJ1-5; 8 bases align to TRBD1. V was pared by 6 bases and J by 3 bases, with 7 bases of the junction left unmatched. The CDR3 is 15 residues long. From germline, CDR1 is MNHNS and CDR2 SASEGT.